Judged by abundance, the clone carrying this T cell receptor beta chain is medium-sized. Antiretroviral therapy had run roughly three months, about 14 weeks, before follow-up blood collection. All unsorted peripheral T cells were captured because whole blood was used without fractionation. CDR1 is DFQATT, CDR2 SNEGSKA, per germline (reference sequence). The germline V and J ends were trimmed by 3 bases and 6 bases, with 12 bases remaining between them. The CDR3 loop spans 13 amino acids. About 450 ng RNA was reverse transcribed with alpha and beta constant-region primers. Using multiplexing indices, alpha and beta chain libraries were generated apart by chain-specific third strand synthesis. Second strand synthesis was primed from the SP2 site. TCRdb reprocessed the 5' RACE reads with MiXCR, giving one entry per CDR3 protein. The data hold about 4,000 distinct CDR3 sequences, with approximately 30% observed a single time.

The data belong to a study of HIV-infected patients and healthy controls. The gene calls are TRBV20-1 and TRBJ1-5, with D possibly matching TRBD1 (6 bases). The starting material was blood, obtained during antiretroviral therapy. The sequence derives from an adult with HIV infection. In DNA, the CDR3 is TGCAGTGCTAGGGGGGGGGCCCTTCAGCCCCAGCATTTT. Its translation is CSARGGALQPQHF.